A selection of T cell receptor beta chains follows, all from one sample in a study of technical replicates of blood from a handful of donors. Sequenced by immunoSEQ multiplex PCR; TCRdb stores in-frame clones only, minus some. The sample lists 82,000 or so clones; 96% were seen once. Sequencing used T cells isolated from PBMCs. These receptors all come from a human donor in good health. Each CDR3 is given with its conserved first and last residue. The D gene is left open where the match is weak. Some rows have no size entry. The others give once, few or many, or a class for an expanded clone.

-	TRBV5-1	TRBJ2-5	once	TGCGCCAGCAGCTTGCGATTAGGGGTGCAGGAGACCCAGTACTTC	CASSLRLGVQETQYF
TRBD2	TRBV11-2	TRBJ2-7	-	TGTGCCAGCAGCTCCGGGACTAGCGGGAGGCCCCGGTACTTC	CASSSGTSGRPRYF
TRBD2	TRBV2	TRBJ2-5	-	TGTGCCAGCAGACTAGCGGGTATGAAAGAGACCCAGTACTTC	CASRLAGMKETQYF
-	TRBV30	TRBJ1-1	once	TGTGCCTCAAATCGGGGAAACACTGAAGCTTTCTTT	CASNRGNTEAFF
-	TRBV4-1	TRBJ1-4	-	TGCGCCAGCAGCCAAGTATTAGGGGCGATCCATGAAAAACTGTTTTTT	CASSQVLGAIHEKLFF
-	TRBV19	TRBJ1-1	-	TGTGCCAGTAGTATTAAGGGGATGAACACTGAAGCTTTCTTT	CASSIKGMNTEAFF
-	TRBV29-1	TRBJ1-2	-	TGCAGCGTCGAGCTCATGCTATATGGCTACACCTTC	CSVELMLYGYTF
-	TRBV30	TRBJ2-3	-	TGTGCCTGGAGTGTTTTGACAGTTTCTGATACGCAGTATTTT	CAWSVLTVSDTQYF
TRBD2	TRBV29-1	TRBJ2-7	-	TGCAGCGGGTCTAGCGGCGCAGGAAGCGCGCAGTACTTC	CSGSSGAGSAQYF
TRBD1	TRBV19	TRBJ1-1	-	TGTGCCAGTAGTAATCCGGACAGGGGACCGAACACTGAAGCTTTCTTT	CASSNPDRGPNTEAFF
-	TRBV5-6	TRBJ1-1	-	TGTGCCAGCAGCCCCCCCGGGGTTGGCACTGAAGCTTTCTTT	CASSPPGVGTEAFF
TRBD2	TRBV28	TRBJ2-5	-	TGTGCCAGCAGTTTTCCGGGACTAGCCCAAGAGACCCAGTACTTC	CASSFPGLAQETQYF
TRBD2	TRBV6-1	TRBJ2-3	-	TGTGCCAGCAGTGGGGTTAGCGGGAGTTCGGATACGCAGTATTTT	CASSGVSGSSDTQYF
TRBD1	TRBV9	TRBJ2-1	-	TGTGCCAGCAGCGAGGGACAGTCCGGGTCCTACAATGAGCAGTTCTTC	CASSEGQSGSYNEQFF
TRBD1	TRBV7-8	TRBJ1-5	-	TGTGCCAGCAGCTTAGGCCCGGGGACAGAGAACAATCAGCCCCAGCATTTT	CASSLGPGTENNQPQHF